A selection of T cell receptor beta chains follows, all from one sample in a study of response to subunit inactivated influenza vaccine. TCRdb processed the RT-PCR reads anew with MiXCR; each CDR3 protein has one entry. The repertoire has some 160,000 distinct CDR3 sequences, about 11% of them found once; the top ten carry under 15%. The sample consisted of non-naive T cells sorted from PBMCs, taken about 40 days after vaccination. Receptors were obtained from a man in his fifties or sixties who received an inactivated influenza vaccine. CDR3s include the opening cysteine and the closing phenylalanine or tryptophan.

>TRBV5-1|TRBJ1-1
CASSTTGEGIAEAFF
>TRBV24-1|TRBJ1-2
CATSQRPPNYGYTF
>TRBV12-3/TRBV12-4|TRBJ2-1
CASSLAGGLAGVISYNEQFF
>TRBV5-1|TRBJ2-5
CASSSGPGETQYF
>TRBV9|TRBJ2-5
CASSLAGGSSGETQYF
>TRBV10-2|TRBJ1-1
CASGPSVGTEAFF
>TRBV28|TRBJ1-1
CASSWVASTEAFF
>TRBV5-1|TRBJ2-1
CASSLATGSSYNEQFF
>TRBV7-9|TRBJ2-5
CASSLGQSLAETQYF
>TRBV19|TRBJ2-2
CASSIEGGGTGELFF
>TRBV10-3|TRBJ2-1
CAISLFSKGGPSRRQFF
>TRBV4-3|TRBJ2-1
CASSQDWRTSGSNEQFF
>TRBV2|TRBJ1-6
CASRARAGGTGPSPLHF
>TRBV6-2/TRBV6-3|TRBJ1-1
CASSHKGDAFF
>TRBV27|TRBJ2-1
CASSPTHHDSYNEQFF
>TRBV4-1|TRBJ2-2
CASSHRENTGELFF
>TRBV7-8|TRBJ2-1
CASSLARTGSYNEQFF
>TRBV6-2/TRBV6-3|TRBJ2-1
CASSYGGSGGPYNEQFF
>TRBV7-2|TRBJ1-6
CASSSGQGRNSPLHF
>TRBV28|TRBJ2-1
CASSLGRGRNEQFF
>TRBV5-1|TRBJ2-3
CASSGGLAGVTSTDTQYF
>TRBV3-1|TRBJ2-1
CASSQAPIGEQFF
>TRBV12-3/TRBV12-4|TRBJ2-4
CASSSDLAKNIQYF
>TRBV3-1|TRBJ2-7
CASSQDMRQGAREQYF
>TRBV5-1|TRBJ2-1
CASSLAGTVYEQFF
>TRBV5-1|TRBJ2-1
CASSETDRSYNEQFF
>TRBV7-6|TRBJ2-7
CASSRDYGSYEQYF
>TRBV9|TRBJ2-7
CASSHGGLAGVYEQYF